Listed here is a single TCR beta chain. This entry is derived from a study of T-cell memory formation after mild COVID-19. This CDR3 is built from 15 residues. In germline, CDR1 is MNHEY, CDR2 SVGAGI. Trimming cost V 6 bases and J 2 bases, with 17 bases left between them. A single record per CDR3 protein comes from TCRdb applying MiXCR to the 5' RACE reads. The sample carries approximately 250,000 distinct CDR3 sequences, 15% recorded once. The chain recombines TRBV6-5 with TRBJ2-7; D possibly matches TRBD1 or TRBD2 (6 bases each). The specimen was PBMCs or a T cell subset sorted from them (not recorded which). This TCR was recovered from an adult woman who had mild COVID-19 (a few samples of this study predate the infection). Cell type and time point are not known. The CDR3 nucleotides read TGTGCCAGCAGCCCTATTGGAGGGGGAGCCTACGAGCAGTACTTC. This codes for CASSPIGGGAYEQYF.